The 27 T cell receptor beta chains below all came from one sample that was sequenced in a study of blood T cell repertoires in COVID-19. The repertoire was sequenced with immunoSEQ multiplex PCR; TCRdb's copy has only in-frame clones and lacks some. The table includes about 360,000 clones, around 84% detected once. Sequencing input: peripheral blood. Receptor source: a human donor with acute or convalescent COVID-19. The donor label of this sample is uncertain.

This chain connects TRBV7-2 to TRBJ2-3; D unclear. The V end lost 1 base, the J end lost 2 bases, and 10 bases lay between the germline ends. Germline CDR1 and CDR2: SGHTA and FQGNSA. There are 15 residues in the CDR3. For the CDR3, the DNA is TGTGCCAGCAGCTTAGGAGGTAGGCCCACAGATACGCAGTATTTT. It yields the protein CASSLGGRPTDTQYF. Full variable domain (missing parts from reference TRBV7-2 and TRBJ2-3): GAGVSQSPSNKVTEKGKDVELRCDPISGHTALYWYRQSLGQGLEFLIYFQGNSAPDKSGLPSDRFSAERTGGSVSTLTIQRTQQEDSAVYLCASSLGGRPTDTQYFGPGTRLTVL.

V is TRBV2 and J is TRBJ2-1; D is perhaps TRBD2 (5 bases). Germline-derived CDR1 and CDR2 are SNHLY and FYNNEI. Trimming cost V 6 bases and J 3 bases, with 9 bases left between them. There are 13 residues in the CDR3. The CDR3 loop is CASRQLVYNEQFF. The CDR3 nucleotides are TGTGCCAGCAGGCAACTAGTCTACAATGAGCAGTTCTTC.

The rearrangement uses TRBV7-6 and TRBJ2-2; 11 bases map to TRBD2. The CDR3 sequence is 16 residues long. Germline loops: CDR1 SGHVS, CDR2 FNYEAQ. J was trimmed by 5 bases and V by 5 bases; bases with no gene match: 7. This CDR3 is CASSVQLAGVTGELFF. The DNA for the CDR3 is TGTGCCAGCAGCGTACAACTAGCGGGAGTGACCGGGGAGCTGTTTTTT.

The chain links TRBV29-1 to TRBJ2-1; D not certain. CDR1 is SQVTM and CDR2 is ANQGSEA in the germline V gene. The ends were cut back, 6 bases at V and 8 bases at J, with 20 bases in the middle. CDR3 size: 14 residues. CDR3 sequence reads: CSVVTIIARHEQFF. The CDR3 DNA is TGCAGCGTAGTCACGATCATCGCCAGGCATGAGCAGTTCTTC.

The table lists this clone with a count of one. This chain connects TRBV5-6 to TRBJ1-3; TRBD1 matches 9 bases. The CDR3 loop spans 16 amino acids. The J segment lost 0 bases and the V segment lost 4 bases, leaving 5 bases of the junction unmatched. Germline-derived CDR1 and CDR2 are SGHDT and YYEEEE. DNA of the CDR3: TGTGCCAGCAGCCGGACAGGGGCCAGCTCTGGAAACACCATATATTTT. Its translation: CASSRTGASSGNTIYF.

The chain recombines TRBV3-1 (or the pseudogene TRBV3-2) with TRBJ1-1; D may be TRBD1 (5 bases). In germline, CDR1 is LGHDT, CDR2 YNNKEL (reference sequence). V lost 3 bases and J 5 bases, leaving 16 bases between the germline ends. CDR3 size: 15 residues. CDR3: CASSHATGSSTEAFF. CDR3 nucleotide sequence: TGTGCCAGCAGCCACGCAACAGGTTCGTCTACTGAAGCTTTCTTT.

The chain combines TRBV28 with TRBJ2-1; 9 bases line up with TRBD1. CDR3 length: 15 residues. Germline V lookup: CDR1 MDHEN, CDR2 SYDVKM. V dropped 7 bases and J dropped 8; count of bases not matched to a gene: 12. CDR3 bases: TGTGCCAGCAACCCCCCCGGGACAGGGAGATATGAGCAGTTCTTC. It codes for CASNPPGTGRYEQFF.

V is TRBV6-2 or TRBV6-3 and J is TRBJ1-2, with D possibly TRBD1 on 6 matching bases. This CDR3 is built from 14 residues. Trimming stripped 0 bases from V and 4 bases from J, with 9 bases between. Germline values: CDR1 MNHEY, CDR2 SVGEGT. The CDR3 DNA follows: TGTGCCAGCAGTTACTCCACAGGGCTCTATGGCTACACCTTC. Protein sequence: CASSYSTGLYGYTF.

The chain links TRBV20-1 to TRBJ1-2; unclear D gene. The CDR3 covers 15 residues. CDR1 and CDR2 from the germline V gene are DFQATT and SNEGSKA (reference sequence). V was pared by 3 bases and J by 0 bases, with 14 bases between. CDR3 in amino acids: CSASMAGTANYGYTF. CDR3 DNA sequence: TGCAGTGCTAGTATGGCAGGTACAGCTAACTATGGCTACACCTTC.

The gene calls are TRBV5-1 and TRBJ2-1; no reliable D call. Germline V gives CDR1 SGHRS, CDR2 YFSETQ. Trimming pared 1 base from V and 0 bases from J, leaving 20 bases between. The CDR3 sequence is 19 residues long. In nucleotides, the CDR3 is TGCGCCAGCAGCTTGCCCATCGAGGTTTCGCTCAGCTCCTACAATGAGCAGTTCTTC. Amino acid sequence: CASSLPIEVSLSSYNEQFF.

This sequence joins TRBV11-3 and TRBJ2-1; 10 bases align to TRBD2. There are 15 residues in the CDR3. Trimming took 8 bases from V and 0 from J; bases not matched to a gene: 4. CDR1 SGHNT and CDR2 YENEEA come from the germline V gene. The CDR3 coding sequence is TGTGCCAGCTCGAGCGGGAGGGGCTCCTACAATGAGCAGTTCTTC. As protein: CASSSGRGSYNEQFF.

The CDR3, as DNA: TGTGCCAGCAGTTTACTGGGGCTAGCGGAATACAATGAGCAGTTCTTC. Its translation: CASSLLGLAEYNEQFF. The J gene is TRBJ2-1, the V gene TRBV27, with 7 bases identical to TRBD2. Germline CDR1 MNHEY, CDR2 SMNVEV (reference sequence). V lost 2 bases and J lost 4; bases outside the gene matches: 8. There are 16 residues in the CDR3.

This chain connects TRBV14 to TRBJ1-2, with D possibly TRBD1 on 6 matching bases. V was trimmed by 3 bases and J by 3 bases, leaving 11 bases between them. The length of the CDR3 is 14 residues. In germline, CDR1 is SGHDN, CDR2 FVKESK. CDR3 DNA sequence: TGTGCCAGCAGCCAGTATAGGACAGACTATGGCTACACCTTC. Amino acids: CASSQYRTDYGYTF.

The chain recombines TRBV19 with TRBJ1-5, with D uncertain. This CDR3 comprises 16 residues. V was trimmed by 4 bases and J by 3 bases, leaving 16 bases between them. Looked up from germline, CDR1 is LNHDA and CDR2 is SQIVND (reference sequence). CDR3 amino acids: CASSTSSGLDNQPQHF. The CDR3, as DNA: TGTGCCAGTAGTACCTCCTCGGGGTTGGACAATCAGCCCCAGCATTTT.

The V gene is TRBV7-6, the J gene TRBJ1-2; the D is unclear. The CDR3 is 11 amino acids. V was clipped by 1 base and J by 8 bases, with 5 bases between them. Looked up from germline, CDR1 is SGHVS and CDR2 is FNYEAQ. The CDR3, as DNA: TGTGCCAGCAGCTTAGTAGCGGGCTACACCTTC. Amino acid sequence: CASSLVAGYTF.

This chain joins TRBV7-9 and TRBJ2-1, with TRBD2 matching over 11 bases. The CDR3 runs 15 residues. Trimming took 4 bases from V and 3 from J; bases not matched to a gene: 2. Germline V gene sequence: CDR1 SEHNR, CDR2 FQNEAQ (reference sequence). Written as DNA, the CDR3 is TGTGCCAGCAGCTCGGGACTAGCGGTCTACAATGAGCAGTTCTTC. It yields the protein CASSSGLAVYNEQFF.

This rearrangement joins TRBV3-1 (or the pseudogene TRBV3-2) to TRBJ1-5; D unclear. The CDR3 contains 15 residues. Germline values: CDR1 LGHDT, CDR2 YNNKEL (reference sequence). The germline V and J ends were trimmed by 3 bases and 1 base, with 10 bases remaining between them. For the CDR3, the DNA is TGTGCCAGCAGCCATGGAGGGATAAGCAATCAGCCCCAGCATTTT. The encoded protein is CASSHGGISNQPQHF.

V is TRBV29-1 and J is TRBJ2-3; TRBD2 matches at 13 bases. Germline CDR1 reads SQVTM; CDR2 reads ANQGSEA. J was trimmed by 5 bases and V by 7 bases; bases with no gene match: 9. This CDR3 contains 15 residues. The CDR3 reads CSADGLAGALDTQYF. CDR3 DNA: TGCAGCGCTGATGGACTAGCGGGAGCATTAGATACGCAGTATTTT.

This chain joins TRBV3-1 (or the pseudogene TRBV3-2) and TRBJ1-5, with D possibly TRBD1 on 5 matching bases. The CDR3 is made up of 13 amino acids. Germline V gives CDR1 LGHDT, CDR2 YNNKEL (reference sequence). Trimming removed 2 bases at V and 7 bases at J, with 9 bases between. CDR3 coding DNA: TGTGCCAGCAGCCAAAACCAGGGACAGCCCCAGCATTTT. The encoded protein is CASSQNQGQPQHF.

This chain joins TRBV3-1 (or the pseudogene TRBV3-2) and TRBJ1-1; 9 bases are a match to TRBD1. Germline V CDR1 and CDR2: LGHDT, YNNKEL (reference sequence). The CDR3 consists of 14 residues. V shed 4 bases, J shed 4 bases, and the junction held 4 bases outside the gene matches. This chain's CDR3 is CASSLQGASTEAFF. Here the CDR3 DNA reads TGTGCCAGCAGCCTACAGGGGGCGAGCACTGAAGCTTTCTTT.

This clone was seen just once. The chain has TRBV5-1 and TRBJ2-5; TRBD1 aligns across 7 bases. Unmatched junction bases numbered 4, after V lost 3 bases and J lost 5 bases. CDR3 length: 13 residues. CDR1 and CDR2 (germline): SGHRS, YFSETQ. The DNA for the CDR3 is TGCGCCAGCAGCTACAGGGGTTGGGAGACCCAGTACTTC. This encodes CASSYRGWETQYF.

The genes are TRBV7-2 and TRBJ2-7; perhaps TRBD1 as D (5 bases). CDR1 SGHTA and CDR2 FQGNSA come from the germline V gene. The CDR3 sequence is 15 residues long. Trimming took 2 bases from V and 3 from J, leaving 14 bases between them. The CDR3 nucleotides read TGTGCCAGCAGCTTAAGTTGGCTAAGGGGCTACGAGCAGTACTTC. Protein: CASSLSWLRGYEQYF. Using reference TRBV7-2 and TRBJ2-7 for the parts outside the CDR3, the full variable domain is GAGVSQSPSNKVTEKGKDVELRCDPISGHTALYWYRQSLGQGLEFLIYFQGNSAPDKSGLPSDRFSAERTGGSVSTLTIQRTQQEDSAVYLCASSLSWLRGYEQYFGPGTRLTVT.

A single count supports this clone. This chain joins TRBV5-1 and TRBJ1-3; D is undetermined. In germline, CDR1 is SGHRS, CDR2 YFSETQ. V lost 3 bases and J 0 bases, leaving 13 bases between the germline ends. This CDR3 spans 16 amino acids. The CDR3 coding sequence is TGCGCCAGCAGCTCCCTGACGGGGAACTCTGGAAACACCATATATTTT. This gives the protein CASSSLTGNSGNTIYF.

This chain uses TRBV5-4 with TRBJ2-5; TRBD1 agrees at 10 bases. Germline values: CDR1 SGHNT, CDR2 YYREEE (reference sequence). Trimming took 6 bases from V and 5 from J; bases not matched to a gene: 13. This CDR3 is 16 amino acids long. CDR3 DNA: TGTGCCAGCATCCCGCAGGGACAGGGGTTTGAGGAGACCCAGTACTTC. Protein sequence: CASIPQGQGFEETQYF.

This clone was seen only a few times. The V call is TRBV11-3, the J call TRBJ1-3, with D hard to call. Germline V gene data show CDR1 as SGHNT and CDR2 as YENEEA. V was cut by 5 bases and J by 2 bases, with 7 bases left in between. CDR3 size: 13 residues. CDR3: CASSLGAGNTIYF. The CDR3 DNA reads as TGTGCCAGCAGCCTAGGAGCTGGAAACACCATATATTTT.

The chain employs TRBV28 and TRBJ1-1; D is perhaps TRBD1 (5 bases). The V gene's germline CDR1 is MDHEN and CDR2 SYDVKM. This CDR3 is built from 14 residues. Trimming left V 7 bases short and J 1 base short, with 13 bases between. As DNA, the CDR3 is TGTGCCAGCACTGAGGGACTCTCGAACACTGAAGCTTTCTTT. This codes for CASTEGLSNTEAFF.

The V and J genes are TRBV5-1 and TRBJ1-2; D is unclear. The CDR3 is 15 amino acids. Germline V gives CDR1 SGHRS, CDR2 YFSETQ. V was pared by 0 bases and J by 0 bases, with 9 bases between. The CDR3 region is CASSLDPDPNYGYTF. As DNA, the CDR3 is TGCGCCAGCAGCTTGGATCCAGATCCTAACTATGGCTACACCTTC.